This T cell receptor (beta chain) appears in the sequencing data of a study of T cells after posttransplantation cyclophosphamide. Methotrexate plus calcineurin inhibitor accompanied controls' myeloablative marrow transplants; sampling was 1 year later. Method: immunoSEQ multiplex PCR; TCRdb's copy keeps in-frame clones and lacks some. This table has around 15,000 clones, approximately 80% appearing once. This clone was counted a single time. Germline V lookup: CDR1 SGDLS, CDR2 YYNGEE. The V gene end was trimmed by 3 bases and the J gene end by 1 base; junction bases not matched to a gene: 9. The CDR3 covers 20 residues.

The sequence was obtained from a male patient aged 25-45 years who received an allogeneic stem cell transplant from an unrelated donor, was CMV-positive, and had acute and chronic GVHD. Some T cells may trace back to the graft donor. The sequencing used PBMCs, collected 441 days after allogeneic stem cell transplant with calcineurin inhibitor and methotrexate. The chain links TRBV9 to TRBJ2-2, with 16 bases lining up with TRBD2. The CDR3 DNA reads as TGTGCCAGCAGCGCCTACGGGACTAGCGGGAGGGCCTGGAACACCGGGGAGCTGTTTTTT. Translating gives CASSAYGTSGRAWNTGELFF.